The 24 T cell receptor beta chains presented below share a single source sample, sequenced in a study of blood T cell repertoires in COVID-19. This table comes from immunoSEQ multiplex PCR, and its TCRdb copy is limited to in-frame clones, with some not included. The sample lists about 220,000 clones; around 84% were seen once. Sequenced material: PBMCs or T cells enriched from blood (not recorded which). The origin of the receptors is a woman in her thirties or forties who had recovered from COVID-19.

The rearrangement joins TRBV18 to TRBJ1-2, with 7 bases lining up with TRBD1. Per the germline V gene, CDR1 is KGHSH and CDR2 is LQKENI. V lost 6 bases and J lost 4; bases outside the gene matches: 14. This CDR3 has 16 amino acids. CDR3 sequence (DNA): TGTGCCAGCTCGCATGATGAGGGGGCTGAGAGCTATGGCTACACCTTC. Its protein is CASSHDEGAESYGYTF.

J is TRBJ2-2 and V is TRBV4-1; possibly TRBD2 for D (6 bases). This CDR3 comprises 15 residues. Germline values: CDR1 MGHRA, CDR2 YSYEKL. V was cut by 1 base and J by 0 bases, with 6 bases left in between. In nucleotides, the CDR3 is TGCGCCAGCAGCCAAGGACTAGCGAACACCGGGGAGCTGTTTTTT. Protein sequence: CASSQGLANTGELFF.

The chain is built from TRBV2 and TRBJ2-1; 12 bases match TRBD2. Losses at the gene ends were 6 bases for V and 7 bases for J; bases not matched to a gene: 7. The length of the CDR3 is 15 residues. In germline, CDR1 is SNHLY, CDR2 FYNNEI. Here the CDR3 DNA reads TGTGCCAGCAGCGCACTAGCGGGAGGTGGTAATGAGCAGTTCTTC. It specifies CASSALAGGGNEQFF.

The chain joins TRBV30 to TRBJ2-5; D is ambiguous. This CDR3 is built from 12 residues. Germline V CDR1 and CDR2: GTSNPN, SVGIG (reference sequence). V lost 2 bases and J lost 5, with 9 bases in between. The CDR3 DNA sequence: TGTGCCTGGAGTCCCTTCAGGGAGACCCAGTACTTC. The encoded protein is CAWSPFRETQYF.

This clone was found once. This chain connects TRBV5-1 to TRBJ1-1; possibly TRBD1 for D (6 bases). Trimming removed 4 bases from V and 1 base from J, with 17 bases in between. Per germline, CDR1 SGHRS and CDR2 YFSETQ. The CDR3 totals 16 residues. The chain's CDR3 is CASSLGATGPNTEAFF. The CDR3 nucleotides read TGCGCCAGCAGCCTGGGAGCGACAGGCCCGAACACTGAAGCTTTCTTT.

This clone was picked up a small number of times. The chain joins TRBV5-1 to TRBJ2-2, with 7 bases aligning to TRBD1. Unmatched junction bases numbered 4, after V lost 3 bases and J lost 11 bases. This CDR3 region has 12 residues. Per the germline V gene, CDR1 is SGHRS and CDR2 is YFSETQ. CDR3 in DNA: TGCGCCAGCAGCTACAGGGGTGCTGAGCTGTTTTTT. Protein: CASSYRGAELFF.

This clone was observed once. The CDR3 spells CASGDGRRGYNEQFF. CDR3 bases: TGTGCTAGTGGTGACGGCAGAAGGGGCTACAATGAGCAGTTCTTC. The V and J genes are TRBV12-5 and TRBJ2-1; possibly TRBD1 for D (5 bases). CDR3 size: 15 residues. Germline V lookup: CDR1 LGHNT, CDR2 FRNRAP. Trimming took 5 bases from V and 3 from J, leaving 14 bases between them.

This chain joins TRBV5-6 and TRBJ2-2; D gene ambiguous. V was shortened by 0 bases and J by 4 bases, with 4 bases between the two germline ends. CDR3 length: 13 residues. Germline CDR1 SGHDT, CDR2 YYEEEE. For the CDR3, the DNA is TGTGCCAGCAGCTTGGGCGGCACCGGGGAGCTGTTTTTT. Encoded protein: CASSLGGTGELFF. Filled out from reference TRBV5-6 and TRBJ2-2, the complete variable domain reads DAGVTQSPTHLIKTRGQQVTLRCSPKSGHDTVSWYQQALGQGPQFIFQYYEEEERQRGNFPDRFSGHQFPNYSSELNVNALLLGDSALYLCASSLGGTGELFFGEGSRLTVL.

J is TRBJ2-2 and V is TRBV5-1; TRBD2 is a possible D gene (6 bases). Germline lookup yields CDR1 SGHRS and CDR2 YFSETQ. This CDR3 spans 14 amino acids. Trimming took 7 bases from V and 2 from J, leaving 12 bases between them. The DNA for the CDR3 is TGCGCCAGCGGTCCCGGGGGAAACACCGGGGAGCTGTTTTTT. It yields the protein CASGPGGNTGELFF.

This chain links TRBV10-1 with TRBJ2-1, with 11 bases identical to TRBD2. Germline V gene lookup returns CDR1 WNHNN and CDR2 SYGVQD (reference sequence). The CDR3 totals 14 residues. With V trimmed by 11 bases and J by 4 bases, 7 bases remained unmatched. CDR3 amino acids: CASLGTSGYNEQFF. For the CDR3, the DNA is TGCGCCTCCCTCGGGACTAGCGGATACAATGAGCAGTTCTTC.

The gene calls are TRBV4-3 and TRBJ2-7; TRBD2 agrees at 10 bases. Germline V gene sequence: CDR1 LGHNA, CDR2 YSLEER. V lost 3 bases and J lost 1; bases outside the gene matches: 12. There are 18 residues in the CDR3. CDR3 DNA sequence: TGCGCCAGCAGCCAGACTAAGCGGGAGGGCCAAGGTTCCTACGAGCAGTACGTC. It codes for CASSQTKREGQGSYEQYV.

The gene calls are TRBV5-4 and TRBJ2-2; weak D call: TRBD1 (6 bases). From germline, CDR1 is SGHNT and CDR2 YYREEE (reference sequence). Trimming took off 0 bases at V and 4 bases at J, with 7 bases between the two ends. The CDR3 has 14 amino acids. The CDR3 DNA sequence: TGTGCCAGCAGCTTGGACAGGGCCACCGGGGAGCTGTTTTTT. It translates to CASSLDRATGELFF.

The V gene is TRBV25-1, the J gene TRBJ2-5; 7 bases are shared with TRBD1. The germline V gene encodes CDR1 MGHDK and CDR2 SYGVNS. This CDR3 comprises 16 residues. The ends lost 2 bases at V and 4 bases at J; junction bases unmatched: 10. The CDR3 sequence: CASSELERTGGETQYF. Here the CDR3 DNA reads TGTGCCAGCAGTGAACTCGAAAGGACAGGAGGAGAGACCCAGTACTTC.

A few counts support this clone. The chain links TRBV5-1 to TRBJ2-2; D might be TRBD1 (5 bases). V was pared by 3 bases and J by 2 bases, with 5 bases between. The CDR3 loop spans 13 amino acids. The germline gives CDR1 SGHRS, CDR2 YFSETQ. Written as DNA, the CDR3 is TGCGCCAGCAGCTGGGGCAACACCGGGGAGCTGTTTTTT. Translated, it gives CASSWGNTGELFF.

V and J are TRBV11-2 and TRBJ1-1; D gene unclear. Trimming removed 0 bases from V and 3 bases from J, with 8 bases in between. There are 14 residues in the CDR3. Germline V CDR1 and CDR2: SGHAT, FQNNGV. DNA for the CDR3: TGTGCCAGCAGCTTAGACTACAGACACACTGAAGCTTTCTTT. Amino acids: CASSLDYRHTEAFF.

The V gene is TRBV3-1 (or the pseudogene TRBV3-2), the J gene TRBJ2-1; D uncertain. Germline V gene data show CDR1 as LGHDT and CDR2 as YNNKEL (reference sequence). This CDR3 is 13 amino acids long. Trimming cost V 1 base and J 15 bases, with 16 bases left between them. CDR3 in amino acids: CASSQGLTRSLFF. The CDR3 nucleotides read TGTGCCAGCAGCCAAGGCTTGACTCGTAGCCTGTTCTTC.

The J gene is TRBJ1-1, the V gene TRBV9, with D unclear. Germline CDR1 reads SGDLS; CDR2 reads YYNGEE. The ends were cut back, 3 bases at V and 3 bases at J, with 33 bases in the middle. The CDR3 covers 21 residues. This CDR3 reads CASSGRGMRAFVPGYHTEAFF. CDR3 DNA: TGTGCCAGCAGCGGCCGAGGTATGCGCGCCTTCGTACCCGGGTACCACACTGAAGCTTTCTTT.

The genes are TRBV29-1 and TRBJ2-1; the match to TRBD2 covers 11 bases. The ends lost 4 bases at V and 6 bases at J; junction bases unmatched: 2. Germline assignment: CDR1 SQVTM and CDR2 ANQGSEA. This CDR3 has 13 residues. The CDR3 is CSVGSGRGNEQFF. The CDR3 bases are TGCAGCGTTGGTAGCGGGAGGGGCAATGAGCAGTTCTTC.

The chain is built from TRBV3-1 (or the pseudogene TRBV3-2) and TRBJ2-3; D call uncertain. CDR3 length: 13 amino acids. Germline CDR1 LGHDT, CDR2 YNNKEL (reference sequence). Between the trimmed V and J ends, which lost 1 base and 5 bases, there was a span of 7 bases. The CDR3 coding sequence is TGTGCCAGCAGCCAAGGGCCTGGAGATACGCAGTATTTT. Amino acid sequence: CASSQGPGDTQYF.

CDR3 in amino acids: CASSSWTSLGTDTQYF. In DNA, the CDR3 is TGTGCCAGCAGCTCATGGACTAGTTTGGGGACAGATACGCAGTATTTT. The rearrangement uses TRBV7-9 and TRBJ2-3; 7 bases fit TRBD2. With 4 bases clipped from V and 3 bases from J, the junction kept 10 bases outside the gene matches. The germline V gene has CDR1 SEHNR and CDR2 FQNEAQ (reference sequence). The CDR3 sequence is 16 residues long.

This sequence joins TRBV3-1 (or the pseudogene TRBV3-2) and TRBJ1-2; D is perhaps TRBD1 (6 bases). The CDR3 is 15 residues long. Germline V lookup: CDR1 LGHDT, CDR2 YNNKEL (reference sequence). V lost 1 base, J lost 3 bases, and 12 bases lay in between. CDR3 amino acids: CASSQGNRADYGYTF. The CDR3 DNA reads as TGTGCCAGCAGCCAAGGCAACAGGGCCGACTATGGCTACACCTTC.

This chain connects TRBV19 to TRBJ2-7; 9 positions agree with TRBD2. The CDR3 sequence is 14 residues long. V shed 5 bases, J shed 3 bases, and the junction held 5 bases outside the gene matches. The germline CDR1 and CDR2 sequences are LNHDA and SQIVND (reference sequence). CDR3 region: CASSPQTSGYEQYF. In nucleotides, the CDR3 is TGTGCCAGTAGTCCCCAGACTAGCGGCTACGAGCAGTACTTC.

This clone was seen only once. The chain links TRBV9 to TRBJ1-2; no clear D. V dropped 1 base and J dropped 5 bases, with 6 bases sitting between them. Germline CDR1 SGDLS, CDR2 YYNGEE. The CDR3 totals 12 residues. DNA for the CDR3: TGTGCCAGCAGCGTAAGCCGTTATGGCTACACCTTC. Translated: CASSVSRYGYTF.

The rearrangement links TRBV4-2 to TRBJ2-3; TRBD2 agrees at 9 bases. J gave up 4 bases and V 4 bases, and 9 bases lay outside the gene matches. Germline CDR1 reads LGHNA; CDR2 reads YNFKEQ. This CDR3 is 16 amino acids long. Written as DNA, the CDR3 is TGTGCCAGCAGCCGAATAGCGGGAGAGTTGGCAGATACGCAGTATTTT. As protein: CASSRIAGELADTQYF.